This T cell receptor beta chain was identified in a study of T cell responses to AZD1222 COVID-19 vaccine. Findings and limits, study-wide: Along spike, vaccine-associated CD4 TCRs were found throughout, with dominance at 160-218 and 743-854.

TCRdb's table, derived via immunoSEQ multiplex PCR, lists solely in-frame clones and lacks some. The sample includes roughly 180,000 clones, almost 95% seen only once; the top ten take over 7.5%. The CDR3 is 15 amino acids. Between the trimmed V and J ends, which lost 5 bases and 2 bases, there was a span of 16 bases. Germline values: CDR1 SGHNT, CDR2 YYREEE (reference sequence). For this clone: What it binds is not known.

This specimen consisted of peripheral blood, obtained on day 0 of AZD1222 vaccination. This receptor was obtained from an adult in good health. The chain has TRBV5-4 and TRBJ2-5, with no clear D. CDR3 loop: CASRPQSLPQETQYF. In nucleotides, the CDR3 is TGTGCCAGCAGGCCACAGTCTTTACCTCAAGAGACCCAGTACTTC. Drawing the rest from reference TRBV5-4 and TRBJ2-5, the complete variable domain is ETGVTQSPTHLIKTRGQQVTLRCSSQSGHNTVSWYQQALGQGPQFIFQYYREEENGRGNFPPRFSGLQFPNYSSELNVNALELDDSALYLCASRPQSLPQETQYFGPGTRLLVL.